The rows below give T cell receptor beta chains drawn from one sample of a study of blood T cell repertoires in COVID-19. Repertoires were generated with immunoSEQ multiplex PCR, while TCRdb's copy carries only in-frame clones and drops some. This sample has approximately 200,000 clones, with 85% to 90% found just once. Material for sequencing was PBMCs or T cells enriched from blood (not recorded which). The origin of the receptors is a young man who had recovered from COVID-19. CDR3s include the opening cysteine and the closing phenylalanine or tryptophan.

J gene: TRBJ2-2; V gene: TRBV6-4; CDR3 protein: CASSDEAGPNTGELFF
J gene: TRBJ2-7; V gene: TRBV9; CDR3 protein: CASSVGRQGAYEQYF
J gene: TRBJ1-1; V gene: TRBV25-1; CDR3 protein: CASSEYNSGRKAFF
J gene: TRBJ1-3; V gene: TRBV3-1/TRBV3-2; CDR3 protein: CASSQASEGTIYF
J gene: TRBJ1-6; V gene: TRBV5-1; CDR3 protein: CASSFSSNSPLHF
J gene: TRBJ2-7; V gene: TRBV4-3; CDR3 protein: CASSRGTGGSYEQYF
J gene: TRBJ1-5; V gene: TRBV2; CDR3 protein: CASGQLGQPQHF
J gene: TRBJ1-1; V gene: TRBV6-5; CDR3 protein: CASRIHINTEAFF
J gene: TRBJ2-3; V gene: TRBV10-1; CDR3 protein: CASSEAGPTDTQYF
J gene: TRBJ2-3; V gene: TRBV29-1; CDR3 protein: CSAPRPGDTDTQYF
J gene: TRBJ2-2; V gene: TRBV4-3; CDR3 protein: CASSQDYSSNTGELFF
J gene: TRBJ1-1; V gene: TRBV30; CDR3 protein: CAWGQWNTEAFF
J gene: TRBJ2-5; V gene: TRBV11-3; CDR3 protein: CASSLTGTREETQYF
J gene: TRBJ2-1; V gene: TRBV11-3; CDR3 protein: CASSLEGGSSYNEQFF
J gene: TRBJ1-1; V gene: TRBV29-1; CDR3 protein: CSVLDTEAFF
J gene: TRBJ2-7; V gene: TRBV5-1; CDR3 protein: CASSLRTSGGGGYEQYF
J gene: TRBJ2-7; V gene: TRBV5-4; CDR3 protein: CASSFPPGEQYF
J gene: TRBJ2-2; V gene: TRBV7-2; CDR3 protein: CASSLATTPGELFF
J gene: TRBJ1-5; V gene: TRBV9; CDR3 protein: CASSVDLSNQPQHF
J gene: TRBJ2-5; V gene: TRBV7-7; CDR3 protein: CASSLDSKGTQYF
J gene: TRBJ2-4; V gene: TRBV2; CDR3 protein: CASSAEGGRANKNIQYF
J gene: TRBJ2-7; V gene: TRBV11-2; CDR3 protein: CASSLGTGQSSYEQYF
J gene: TRBJ1-3; V gene: TRBV4-2; CDR3 protein: CASSQEGTGPSGNTIYF
J gene: TRBJ1-5; V gene: TRBV19; CDR3 protein: CASSPRTAYNQPQHF
J gene: TRBJ2-7; V gene: TRBV27; CDR3 protein: CASSLEPQGVFYEQYF
J gene: TRBJ1-5; V gene: TRBV19; CDR3 protein: CASSIYGTGGNQPQHF
J gene: TRBJ2-7; V gene: TRBV11-2; CDR3 protein: CASSLVGSPYEQYF
J gene: TRBJ2-7; V gene: TRBV5-6; CDR3 protein: CASSLGGLRGVVYEQYF
J gene: TRBJ2-7; V gene: TRBV28; CDR3 protein: CASSSHTSGSYEQYF
J gene: TRBJ2-7; V gene: TRBV11-2; CDR3 protein: CASSLSRDSYEQYF
J gene: TRBJ1-4; V gene: TRBV18; CDR3 protein: CASSPRVEGAPEKLFF
J gene: TRBJ1-5; V gene: TRBV15; CDR3 protein: CATSRDSIIGNQPQHF
J gene: TRBJ2-7; V gene: TRBV7-2; CDR3 protein: CASSPSGVSYEQYF
J gene: TRBJ2-7; V gene: TRBV5-4; CDR3 protein: CASSRDTYEQYF
J gene: TRBJ1-1; V gene: TRBV7-8; CDR3 protein: CASSPGRDSEMNTEAFF
J gene: TRBJ2-7; V gene: TRBV21-1; CDR3 protein: CAQSGGAGSYEQYF